This T cell receptor beta chain is drawn from a study of blood T cell repertoires in COVID-19. Only in-frame clones appear in the TCRdb table, and some are missing; sequencing was by immunoSEQ multiplex PCR. The table has some 270,000 clones, 80% to 90% seen once. The CDR3 is made up of 19 amino acids. The source material was PBMCs or T cells enriched from blood (not recorded which). This TCR came from a woman aged 25 to 39 with acute COVID-19. This chain joins TRBV21-1 and TRBJ2-5; the table calls TRBD1, which could not be checked here. TRBV21-1 is classified as a pseudogene. The CDR3 region is CASSKRVAGRDRQQETQYF. CDR3 nucleotides: TGTGCCAGCAGCAAAAGGGTGGCGGGGAGGGACAGGCAACAAGAGACCCAGTACTTC.